This T cell receptor beta chain was observed in a study of Graves' ophthalmopathy and Graves' hyperthyroidism (dated by TCRdb to 2016 to 2019). At the level of the whole study: Peripheral blood was collected at initial diagnosis, before any treatment. TCR beta repertoire signatures were used to distinguish Graves' ophthalmopathy from Graves' hyperthyroidism and to predict progression to ophthalmopathy. In total, approximately 130 blood samples were TCR-sequenced: under 45 ophthalmopathy, 80 or so hyperthyroidism and some 17 hyperthyroidism-to-ophthalmopathy patients. To explore V-J signatures that distinguish ophthalmopathy from hyperthyroidism, a discovery set of more than 90 patients was enrolled, made up of under 50 with ophthalmopathy and roughly 57 with stable hyperthyroidism. An independent validation cohort comprised some 19 hyperthyroidism patients and roughly 15 patients who later progressed from hyperthyroidism to ophthalmopathy. In over five hyperthyroidism patients, T-cell repertoires of thyroid tissue and blood were compared. Following sampling, methimazole starting at 30 mg daily was administered to hyperthyroidism patients, and high-dose intravenous methylprednisolone was administered to ophthalmopathy patients. Overall results and qualifications from the work: In validation, the model predicted ophthalmopathy progression with about 70% sensitivity and around 72% specificity; fewer than 15 predicted patients were CT-confirmed with GO in a median of about 6.2 months. Among expanded thyroid clonotypes with frequency above 0.001, most also showed up in blood, which suggests that blood repertoires may reflect the thyroid immune response. No statistical method was used to set the sample size in advance, and the investigators knew which group each participant was assigned to. In cross-validation, the 13-signature model distinguished ophthalmopathy from stable hyperthyroidism with about 87% sensitivity and nearly 82% specificity, and in the test set the corresponding values were approximately 80% and 75%.

For repertoire sequencing, TCR beta CDR3 regions were amplified from RNA transcripts. A first-round RT-PCR used HTBI primers with the Qiagen OneStep RT-PCR kit, followed by a second-round multiplex PCR, size selection and purification. Libraries were sequenced on an Illumina HiSeq2000 using paired-end 100 bp reads. In the authors' own workflow: SOAPnuke was used for read processing, and reads with adapters, uncalled bases, a mean Phred below 15, or no exact constant-primer or identifier match were discarded. High-quality paired reads were merged with COPE v1.2.5. Clonotypes were defined as unique nucleotide sequences and were aligned to IMGT TRB V, D and J references using MiTCR v1.1. Only V-J combinations with frequency above 0.0001 were analysed, covering approximately 99% of repertoires. For each V-J combination, a TCR clonal expansion and chaos score was defined as the ratio of F50 clonal expansion to chaos observed in the TCRdist matrix. Welch's t-statistics and random forest were used to reduce features to 13 V-J combinations, which were fed into a naive Bayes classifier. The similarity between thyroid and blood repertoires was quantified using the Morisita-Horn index. TCRdb trimmed the raw reads at Q25, called clones with MiXCR and kept productive beta chains. Identical CDR3 protein sequences are pooled into one entry, listed with their most common genes and DNA. These V and J calls rely on TCRdb rather than the paper's analysis. Present in this sample are about 700,000 distinct CDR3 sequences, 35% to 50% of which were seen just once. More than 3% of the sample is taken by the ten largest.

Ophthalmopathy patients had moderately to severely active disease, Clinical Activity Score of at least 3, NOSPECS grade of at least 4, and disease duration under 3 months. Patients with other autoimmune diseases, uncontrolled infections, pregnancy or lactation were excluded. Diagnosis was based on clinical symptoms, serum thyroxine, TRAb, thyroid ultrasound and orbital computed tomography. Ficoll-Paque density gradient centrifugation was used to isolate PBMCs from approximately 10 ml of fresh peripheral blood. Total RNA was extracted using Trizol reagent, and RNA quality was checked on an Agilent 2100 Bioanalyzer. Concerning this clonotype itself: Its target antigen remains unknown. A much larger clone differs by one base, so this may be a read error.

In the germline V gene, CDR1 corresponds to SGDLS and CDR2 to YYNGEE. The CDR3 numbers 15 residues from cysteine through phenylalanine. Only the CDR3 DNA is retained, 45 bases long and in frame from the first base. The sequence was obtained from an adult man with Graves' ophthalmopathy. The V and J segments used are TRBV9 and TRBJ2-2; no D segment can be confidently identified. Input material: peripheral blood. Here is the DNA: TGTGCCTGCAGCCTCTGGACCTCCCACACCGGGGAGCTGTTTTTT. This encodes CACSLWTSHTGELFF.